This TCR beta chain was observed in a study of molecular identifiers for immune sequencing clone quantification. This clonotype was detected ten times or more. Unmatched junction bases numbered 8, after V lost 7 bases and J lost 0 bases. The CDR3 runs to 16 residues. Germline assignment: CDR1 MNHEY and CDR2 SVGEGT. In the sort, naive CD8 T cells were defined as CD8+CD4-CCR7+CD45RA+. Bulk TCR libraries used previously described methods and listed TCR primers. TCRdb reprocessed the PCR reads via MiXCR and lists one record per CDR3 protein. In the table there are about 640,000 distinct CDR3 sequences, less than 20% of which are singletons.

The sequenced material came from naive CD8+ T cells from blood, with Jurkat cell RNA spiked in. Subset in this sample: FACS-sorted CD8+CD4-CCR7+CD45RA+ naive T cells. The origin of this receptor is a human donor in good health. Some libraries in this study had Jurkat cell RNA spiked in. This chain joins TRBV6-2 or TRBV6-3 and TRBJ2-5; 10 bases fit TRBD2. The CDR3 DNA reads as TGTGCCAGCAAAACCTCAGGACTAGCGGACCAAGAGACCCAGTACTTC. Its translation: CASKTSGLADQETQYF.